This entry is about one TCR beta chain. Its antigen remains unknown. This sample is part of a study of vaccination effects on CD4 cells after COVID-19. Broader study findings: In the late period after vaccination, infection- and vaccine-induced clones contracted markedly.

Clones were sequenced by immunoSEQ multiplex PCR, and TCRdb holds only the in-frame ones, with some missing. This table holds approximately 15,000 clones, less than 85% found once. Viral peptide pools were used in the ViraFEST assay to expand antigen-specific CD4+ T cells, and sequencing came afterward. Upon completion of about 10 days in culture, CD4+ T cells were isolated. Peptides at about 10 ug/ml and IL-2 at approximately 9.1 IU/ml were added to about 2 million PBMC per well. In germline, CDR1 is ENHRY, CDR2 SYGVKD. The V and J ends lost 0 bases and 8 bases respectively, with 28 bases between them. The CDR3 is 19 residues long.

This sample comprised CD4+ T cells from PBMCs cultured with HCoV-229E spike peptides, obtained before COVID-19 vaccination. The rearrangement links TRBV10-3 to TRBJ1-2; no definite D call. The TCR sequence derives from a human donor who received a COVID-19 vaccine. In DNA, the CDR3 is TGTGCCATCAGTGAGTCGTTGGGTAGCGGGAAGGAGCGAGTCAGGGGCTACACCTTC. This codes for CAISESLGSGKERVRGYTF.